This passage covers 17 T cell receptor beta chains from one sample sequenced in a study of T cells in narcolepsy. Data came from immunoSEQ multiplex PCR; TCRdb stores just in-frame clones and leaves some out. Seen here are tens of thousands of clones, 90% to 95% observed once, and the top ten hold more than 0.9%. The sample consisted of CD45RA- memory CD4+ T cells from PBMCs. These receptors were collected from a human donor with narcolepsy.

This chain links TRBV13 with TRBJ1-1; D remains ambiguous. V was cut by 5 bases and J by 4 bases, with 14 bases left in between. The CDR3 extends over 14 amino acids. Germline CDR1 PRHDT, CDR2 FYEKMQ (reference sequence). CDR3 coding DNA: TGTGCCAGCAGCCCGGACTCCTGGGGCACTGAAGCTTTCTTT. It is translated as CASSPDSWGTEAFF.

The chain carries TRBV6-5 and TRBJ2-1, with 13 bases identical to TRBD2. Germline CDR1 MNHEY, CDR2 SVGAGI. V trimming: 6 bases; J trimming: 6 bases; junction bases outside the gene matches: 5. The CDR3 extends over 15 amino acids. CDR3 region: CASRRLAGGANEQFF. CDR3 sequence (DNA): TGTGCCAGCAGAAGACTAGCGGGAGGAGCCAATGAGCAGTTCTTC.

The chain joins TRBV9 to TRBJ2-2; 8 positions agree with TRBD2. Germline CDR1 reads SGDLS; CDR2 reads YYNGEE. The CDR3 extends over 15 amino acids. Trimming at V came to 3 bases and at J to 4 bases, leaving 5 bases not matched to a gene. The CDR3, as DNA: TGTGCCAGCAGCGAACTAGCGGCGAGCACCGGGGAGCTGTTTTTT. Translating it yields CASSELAASTGELFF.

The rearrangement joins TRBV5-4 to TRBJ2-7; D is tentatively TRBD1 or TRBD2 (5 bases each). Per the germline V gene, CDR1 is SGHNT and CDR2 is YYREEE (reference sequence). Trimming took off 5 bases at V and 7 bases at J, with 13 bases between the two ends. The CDR3 is 12 residues long. Here the CDR3 DNA reads TGTGCCAGCAGTCGGGACCGTCTTGAGCAGTACTTC. Its protein product is CASSRDRLEQYF.

The chain uses TRBV7-2 and TRBJ2-1, with TRBD1 matching over 10 bases. Germline loops: CDR1 SGHTA, CDR2 FQGNSA. The CDR3 contains 17 residues. V shed 5 bases, J shed 2 bases, and the junction held 9 bases outside the gene matches. The CDR3 region has the DNA TGTGCCAGCAGCGCCCTGACAGGGGGCCTCACCTACAATGAGCAGTTCTTC. This sequence encodes CASSALTGGLTYNEQFF.

V gene TRBV19 combines with J gene TRBJ1-5; tentatively, D is TRBD1 (5 bases). CDR1 LNHDA and CDR2 SQIVND come from the germline V gene (reference sequence). The CDR3 consists of 14 residues. Trimming shortened V by 5 bases and J by 6 bases, and 14 bases separated the two germline ends. CDR3 nucleotide sequence: TGTGCCAGTAGTTGGGGGGGAAGCGGTCAGCCCCAGCATTTT. It encodes CASSWGGSGQPQHF.

The chain employs TRBV28 and TRBJ2-1; D is unclear. This CDR3 is built from 16 residues. Looked up from germline, CDR1 is MDHEN and CDR2 is SYDVKM. Trimming left V 4 bases short and J 1 base short, with 14 bases between. DNA of the CDR3: TGTGCCAGCAGTTCTACCCGATGGTGGTCCTACAATGAGCAGTTCTTC. Its translation: CASSSTRWWSYNEQFF.

The chain recombines TRBV5-1 with TRBJ2-1; 8 bases line up with TRBD1. From germline, CDR1 is SGHRS and CDR2 YFSETQ. CDR3 size: 14 residues. V trimming: 5 bases; J trimming: 3 bases; junction bases outside the gene matches: 4. The CDR3 protein is CASRVGQDYNEQFF. In DNA form, the CDR3 reads TGCGCCAGCAGGGTGGGACAGGACTACAATGAGCAGTTCTTC.

The rearrangement uses TRBV9 and TRBJ2-3; 10 bases map to TRBD2. V dropped 0 bases and J dropped 0; count of bases not matched to a gene: 7. The CDR3 has 18 amino acids. Germline CDR1 and CDR2: SGDLS and YYNGEE. Here the CDR3 reads CASSVGLTSGSSTDTQYF. The CDR3, as DNA: TGTGCCAGCAGCGTAGGGTTGACTAGCGGGTCTAGCACAGATACGCAGTATTTT.

This clone came up once. The chain is built from TRBV19 and TRBJ2-4; unclear D gene. The CDR3 has 12 residues. Per the germline V gene, CDR1 is LNHDA and CDR2 is SQIVND (reference sequence). The V gene lost 5 bases and the J gene lost 12 bases, with 14 bases spanning the gap. CDR3 nucleotide sequence: TGTGCCAGTAGTGTGACAAGAGAGGATCAGTACTTC. Translation: CASSVTREDQYF.

V is TRBV5-6 and J is TRBJ2-5, with no clear D. The J call may be in error: the DNA end matches TRBJ2-7 better. The germline gives CDR1 SGHDT, CDR2 YYEEEE. The CDR3 covers 14 residues. The CDR3 DNA reads as TGTGCCAGCAGCTCCCCCCAAGATTGGTACGAGCAGTACTTC. Amino acid sequence: CASSSPQDWYEQYF.

The V call is TRBV6-6, the J call TRBJ2-7; 7 bases line up with TRBD2. The CDR3 covers 15 residues. Germline CDR1 MNHNY, CDR2 SVGAGI (reference sequence). The V segment lost 7 bases and the J segment 5 bases; nucleotides outside the gene matches: 14. CDR3 sequence: CASIFSTSSVNEQYF. The CDR3 nucleotides are TGTGCCAGCATTTTCTCGACTAGCTCGGTGAACGAGCAGTACTTC.

The chain joins TRBV11-2 to TRBJ2-3, with 10 bases aligning to TRBD1. V lost 1 base to trimming and J lost 6 bases; unmatched junction nucleotides: 13. The germline CDR1 and CDR2 sequences are SGHAT and FQNNGV. The CDR3 consists of 18 residues. This CDR3 reads CASSLAGYGTGAMDTQYF. DNA for the CDR3: TGTGCCAGCAGCTTAGCTGGTTACGGGACAGGGGCGATGGATACGCAGTATTTT.

This chain uses TRBV7-2 with TRBJ1-1, with a weak D call TRBD1 (5 bases). The CDR3 length is 16 residues. The V and J ends lost 4 bases and 0 bases respectively, with 15 bases between them. Germline CDR1 and CDR2: SGHTA and FQGNSA. Here the CDR3 reads CASSYPPGTVNTEAFF. The CDR3 region has the DNA TGTGCCAGCAGCTACCCACCCGGGACTGTGAACACTGAAGCTTTCTTT.

The V gene is TRBV2, the J gene TRBJ1-2; no definite D call. V lost 7 bases, J lost 4 bases, and 13 bases lay in between. The CDR3 is 13 residues long. Germline CDR1 reads SNHLY; CDR2 reads FYNNEI. In nucleotides, the CDR3 is TGTGCCAGCAAAAAGGAAATGGGCTATGGCTACACCTTC. Amino acids: CASKKEMGYGYTF.

This sequence joins TRBV28 and TRBJ1-5, with 10 nucleotides matching TRBD1. The CDR3 length is 16 residues. Per the germline V gene, CDR1 is MDHEN and CDR2 is SYDVKM. V shed 9 bases and J 0 bases; nucleotides not matched to a gene: 8. The DNA of the CDR3 is TGTGCCAGTCTGACAGGGGGCCGCTATAGCAATCAGCCCCAGCATTTT. It specifies CASLTGGRYSNQPQHF.

This rearrangement joins TRBV5-1 to TRBJ2-1; 10 bases agree with TRBD1. J was trimmed by 7 bases and V by 5 bases; bases with no gene match: 9. CDR3 length: 15 amino acids. Germline V lookup: CDR1 SGHRS, CDR2 YFSETQ. The chain's CDR3 is CASRTGTGAGNEQFF. For the CDR3, the DNA is TGCGCCAGCAGAACCGGGACAGGGGCGGGAAATGAGCAGTTCTTC. Drawing the rest from reference TRBV5-1 and TRBJ2-1, the complete variable domain is KAGVTQTPRYLIKTRGQQVTLSCSPISGHRSVSWYQQTPGQGLQFLFEYFSETQRNKGNFPGRFSGRQFSNSRSEMNVSTLELGDSALYLCASRTGTGAGNEQFFGPGTRLTVL.